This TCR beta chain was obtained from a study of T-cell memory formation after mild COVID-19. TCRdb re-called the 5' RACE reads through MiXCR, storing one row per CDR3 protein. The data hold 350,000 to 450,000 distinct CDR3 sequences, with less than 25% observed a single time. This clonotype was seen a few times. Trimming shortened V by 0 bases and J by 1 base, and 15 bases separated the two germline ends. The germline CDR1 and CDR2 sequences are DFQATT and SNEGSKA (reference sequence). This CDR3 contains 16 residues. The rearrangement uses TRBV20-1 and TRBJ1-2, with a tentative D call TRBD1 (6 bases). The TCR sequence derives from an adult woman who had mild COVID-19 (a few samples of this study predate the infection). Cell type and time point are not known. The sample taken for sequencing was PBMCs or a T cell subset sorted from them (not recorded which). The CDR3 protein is CSARESGAQGNYGYTF. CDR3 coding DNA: TGCAGTGCTAGAGAGTCGGGGGCCCAGGGTAACTATGGCTACACCTTC.